These 2 T cell receptor beta chains came from one sample sequenced in a study of graft-versus-host responses after intestinal transplantation. For these receptors, no antigen is known. TCRdb keeps only in-frame clones here, not all; method: immunoSEQ multiplex PCR. The data hold over 100,000 clones, with roughly 93% observed a single time. Here the sequenced sample was unstimulated CD8+ T cells sorted from spleen or lymph node cells, taken before transplant. The receptors originated from a human donor who was the organ donor for an intestinal transplant.

This clone has a single count. V is TRBV7-9 and J is TRBJ2-5, with D uncertain. Germline V lookup: CDR1 SEHNR, CDR2 FQNEAQ (reference sequence). The CDR3 is made up of 14 amino acids. V was cut by 1 base and J by 2 bases, with 8 bases left in between. The CDR3 here is CASSLGANQETQYF. Here the CDR3 DNA reads TGTGCCAGCAGCTTAGGGGCGAATCAAGAGACCCAGTACTTC. Based on the CDR3 plus reference TRBV7-9 and TRBJ2-5, the full variable domain is DTGVSQNPRHKITKRGQNVTFRCDPISEHNRLYWYRQTLGQGPEFLTYFQNEAQLEKSRLLSDRFSAERPKGSFSTLEIQRTEQGDSAMYLCASSLGANQETQYFGPGTRLLVL.

This clone was seen a handful of times. V usage is TRBV4-1 and J usage is TRBJ1-3; D is unclear. The CDR3 is made up of 13 amino acids. Germline V lookup: CDR1 MGHRA, CDR2 YSYEKL. Trimming cost V 0 bases and J 4 bases, with 4 bases left between them. DNA for the CDR3: TGCGCCAGCAGCCAAGACAGGGGAAACACCATATATTTT. Residues: CASSQDRGNTIYF.